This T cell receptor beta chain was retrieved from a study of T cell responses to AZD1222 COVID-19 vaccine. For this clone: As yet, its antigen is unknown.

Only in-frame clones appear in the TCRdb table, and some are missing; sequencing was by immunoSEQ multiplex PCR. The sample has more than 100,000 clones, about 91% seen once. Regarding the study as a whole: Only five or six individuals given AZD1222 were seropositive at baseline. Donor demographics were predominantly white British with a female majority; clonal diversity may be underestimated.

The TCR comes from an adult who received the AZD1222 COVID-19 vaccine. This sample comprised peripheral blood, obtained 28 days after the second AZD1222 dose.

This CDR3 is CSVESTGGLFAFF. The CDR3 nucleotides read TGCAGCGTTGAATCTACAGGGGGCCTGTTCGCTTTCTTT. The V gene is TRBV29-1, the J gene TRBJ1-1, with 9 bases fitting TRBD1. This CDR3 spans 13 amino acids. Germline V lookup: CDR1 SQVTM, CDR2 ANQGSEA. Trimming at V came to 2 bases and at J to 11 bases, leaving 9 bases not matched to a gene.